The clone carrying this T cell receptor (beta chain) appeared a single time. The time point denotes: baseline, week 1 (first vaccination visit). Treatment denoted: pre-vaccination baseline after standard-of-care therapy. Diagnosis in the donors showed new WHO grade 3 or 4 astrocytomas that were IDH1-mutant and ATRX-lost. This entry comes from a study of a mutant IDH1 vaccine in newly diagnosed glioma. Study at large: Before enrollment, patients got radiotherapy alone, temozolomide alone, or mostly the combination.

The V and J ends lost 3 bases and 4 bases, in that order; junction bases with no gene match: 4. Germline V gene lookup returns CDR1 SGHNT and CDR2 YYREEE (reference sequence). The CDR3 has 16 residues. TCRdb's copy holds only in-frame clones and misses some; the assay was immunoSEQ multiplex PCR. Of 20,000 to 25,000 clones in the sample, roughly 84% were seen once. J is TRBJ2-2 and V is TRBV5-4, with 12 bases lining up with TRBD1. The receptor was isolated from a man aged 35 to 55 with glioma. Source: PBMCs, taken from a glioma patient treated with radiotherapy, temozolomide or both. This CDR3 is CASSWGQGAVTGELFF. Written as DNA, the CDR3 is TGTGCCAGCAGCTGGGGACAGGGGGCCGTCACCGGGGAGCTGTTTTTT.